What follows are 6 T cell receptor beta chains derived from one specimen sequenced in a study of coeliac disease. Assay: immunoSEQ multiplex PCR; the TCRdb copy retains only in-frame clones and omits some. Seen here are 6,000 to 8,000 clones, 55% to 75% observed once, and the top ten hold 5.5% to 7.5%. What was sequenced was lamina propria lymphocytes from the gut. These receptors were taken from a man between 25 and 39 years old with celiac disease.

This clone turned up a few times. The V and J genes are TRBV6-5 and TRBJ1-1, with a weak D call TRBD1 (6 bases). The CDR3 length is 14 residues. V was cut by 2 bases and J by 7 bases, with 14 bases left in between. Germline V lookup: CDR1 MNHEY, CDR2 SVGAGI. CDR3 amino acids: CASSYRRTEYEAFF. Here the CDR3 DNA reads TGTGCCAGCAGTTACCGAAGGACAGAGTATGAAGCTTTCTTT.

The chain employs TRBV7-9 and TRBJ2-1; 9 nucleotides align to TRBD2. This CDR3 comprises 16 residues. J lost 4 bases, V lost 5 bases, and 9 bases had no gene match. Germline loops: CDR1 SEHNR, CDR2 FQNEAQ (reference sequence). The CDR3, as DNA: TGTGCCAGCAGCGACATAGCGGGAGTAGGTTACAATGAGCAGTTCTTC. Its translation is CASSDIAGVGYNEQFF.

V usage is TRBV9 and J usage is TRBJ1-2; no clear D. Germline values: CDR1 SGDLS, CDR2 YYNGEE. The CDR3 covers 11 residues. Trimming took 7 bases from V and 0 from J, leaving 4 bases between them. As DNA, the CDR3 is TGTGCCAGCTCAGCTAACTATGGCTACACCTTC. Protein: CASSANYGYTF.

The rearrangement joins TRBV9 to TRBJ2-3; 7 bases are shared with TRBD2. The CDR3 extends over 19 amino acids. Germline CDR1 SGDLS, CDR2 YYNGEE. V lost 0 bases to trimming and J lost 2 bases; unmatched junction nucleotides: 15. CDR3 sequence (DNA): TGTGCCAGCAGCGTAGGGCCCCTGGGGGGGTTGGGGAACACAGATACGCAGTATTTT. This encodes CASSVGPLGGLGNTDTQYF.

The CDR3 bases are TGTGCCTGGATGGCCTCAGGCGGGTCGGACGAGCAGTACTTC. It codes for CAWMASGGSDEQYF. This chain links TRBV30 with TRBJ2-7; D is perhaps TRBD2 (5 bases). The CDR3 loop spans 14 amino acids. Trimming removed 4 bases from V and 5 bases from J, with 18 bases in between. Per the germline V gene, CDR1 is GTSNPN and CDR2 is SVGIG (reference sequence). The whole variable domain, filled in from reference TRBV30 and TRBJ2-7, reads SQTIHQWPATLVQPVGSPLSLECTVEGTSNPNLYWYRQAAGRGLQLLFYSVGIGQISSEVPQNLSASRPQDRQFILSSKKLLLSDSGFYLCAWMASGGSDEQYFGPGTRLTVT.

This clone was detected only a few times. The gene calls are TRBV15 and TRBJ2-2; 10 nucleotides agree with TRBD1. Losses at the gene ends were 5 bases for V and 6 bases for J; bases not matched to a gene: 3. The V gene's germline CDR1 is LNHNV and CDR2 YYDKDF (reference sequence). The CDR3 totals 14 residues. The DNA for the CDR3 is TGTGCCACCAGCCGGGACAGGGGCCCCGGGGAGCTGTTTTTT. Its translation: CATSRDRGPGELFF.